Listed below are T cell receptor beta chains from one sample, sequenced in a study of T cells after yellow fever vaccination. MiXCR was run by TCRdb on the 5' RACE reads, yielding one entry per CDR3 protein. The sample contains approximately 450,000 distinct CDR3 sequences, over 15% of which appear only once. The material was PBMCs, obtained before the yellow fever booster vaccination. The receptor set was obtained from a man aged 18 to 30 who received the YFV17D yellow fever vaccine. Both conserved end residues are part of each CDR3. A D gene is named only where the DNA matches it firmly. Size values are once, few and many counts, or a class for expanded clones, and some rows have none.

J: TRBJ2-1
D: -
size: many
V: TRBV3-1
DNA: TGTGCCAGCGAAGGCTCAGCGGTAGGGAATGAGCAGTTCTTC
CDR3: CASEGSAVGNEQFF

J: TRBJ1-1
D: -
size: -
V: TRBV7-2
DNA: TGTGCCAGCAGCTTTAGTCGGGAAACTGAAGCTTTCTTT
CDR3: CASSFSRETEAFF

J: TRBJ2-5
D: -
size: -
V: TRBV2
DNA: TGTGCCAGCAGCGGGGGGTCTGACAGGGCGGAGACCCAGTACTTC
CDR3: CASSGGSDRAETQYF

J: TRBJ1-1
D: TRBD1
size: -
V: TRBV9
DNA: TGTGCCAGCAGCGCGGGACAGGGTCACACTGAAGCTTTCTTT
CDR3: CASSAGQGHTEAFF

J: TRBJ2-3
D: -
size: -
V: TRBV7-2
DNA: TGTGCCAGCAGCTTCGACGGGGCGGATACGCAGTATTTT
CDR3: CASSFDGADTQYF

J: TRBJ1-3
D: -
size: few
V: TRBV7-2
DNA: TGTGCCAGCAGCGGAACCGGGACAGGAAACACCATATATTTT
CDR3: CASSGTGTGNTIYF

J: TRBJ2-3
D: -
size: -
V: TRBV4-3
DNA: TGCGCCAGCAGCCAAGTTAAGGGTTCCGCAGATACGCAGTATTTT
CDR3: CASSQVKGSADTQYF

J: TRBJ2-6
D: -
size: many
V: TRBV5-5
DNA: TGTGCCAGCAGGCAGGTTATGGTCTCTGGGGCCAACGTCCTGACTTTC
CDR3: CASRQVMVSGANVLTF

J: TRBJ2-7
D: -
size: once
V: TRBV5-1
DNA: TGCGCCAGCAGCTTGGCCGGCCAGGAGTATCTTCTGAACGAGCAGTACTTC
CDR3: CASSLAGQEYLLNEQYF

J: TRBJ1-4
D: -
size: many
V: TRBV12-3/TRBV12-4
DNA: TGTGCCAGCAGTTTTGACGGCGTTAATGAAAAACTGTTTTTT
CDR3: CASSFDGVNEKLFF

J: TRBJ2-3
D: TRBD1
size: -
V: TRBV4-1
DNA: TGCGCCAGCAGCCAAGTAGGGGGCCGGGGCACAGATACGCAGTATTTT
CDR3: CASSQVGGRGTDTQYF

J: TRBJ2-5
D: -
size: -
V: TRBV20-1
DNA: TGCAGTGCCAACGACGTCGGGGGCCGGTTCCAAGAGACCCAGTACTTC
CDR3: CSANDVGGRFQETQYF

J: TRBJ2-6
D: -
size: once
V: TRBV4-3
DNA: TGCGCCAGCAGCCAGCAGACAGGGAGCCTGTGGGGACTTGCTGGGGCCAACGTCCTGACTTTC
CDR3: CASSQQTGSLWGLAGANVLTF

J: TRBJ2-6
D: -
size: few
V: TRBV4-2
DNA: TGTGCCAGCAGCCCCCACCCCGAAGGGTCGGTCAACGTCCTGACTTTC
CDR3: CASSPHPEGSVNVLTF

J: TRBJ2-6
D: -
size: few
V: TRBV5-1
DNA: TGCGCCAGCAGCAAGACAAGACAGACTGGGGCCAACGTCCTGACTTTC
CDR3: CASSKTRQTGANVLTF

J: TRBJ1-1
D: -
size: -
V: TRBV9
DNA: TGTGCCAGCAGCCCACCCTGGGGATCGAACACTGAAGCTTTCTTT
CDR3: CASSPPWGSNTEAFF

J: TRBJ2-4
D: -
size: -
V: TRBV5-4
DNA: TGTGCCAGCAGCCTCGATCCCAAGGACATTCAGTACTTC
CDR3: CASSLDPKDIQYF

J: TRBJ2-5
D: -
size: -
V: TRBV7-2
DNA: TGTGCCAGCAGCTCACCACCCAAACGTGAGACCCAGTACTTC
CDR3: CASSSPPKRETQYF

J: TRBJ2-1
D: -
size: few
V: TRBV5-5
DNA: TGTGCCAGCAGCTACGGGACCCTCAGCTCCTACAATGAGCAGTTCTTC
CDR3: CASSYGTLSSYNEQFF

J: TRBJ1-1
D: TRBD1
size: many
V: TRBV7-3
DNA: TGCGCCAGCAGCTTGGGACAGGAGAACACTGAAGCTTTCTTT
CDR3: CASSLGQENTEAFF

J: TRBJ1-1
D: -
size: -
V: TRBV6-2/TRBV6-3
DNA: TGTGCCAGCAAACCTAGACAGGAGAACACTGAAGCTTTCTTT
CDR3: CASKPRQENTEAFF

J: TRBJ2-3
D: TRBD2
size: -
V: TRBV4-1
DNA: TGCGCCAGCAGCCAAGAAGGTGGACTAGCGACTCAGTATTTT
CDR3: CASSQEGGLATQYF

J: TRBJ2-1
D: TRBD1
size: few
V: TRBV20-1
DNA: TGCAGTGCGCGGGGGTCTACGGGGACAGGGGGAAATGAGCAGTTCTTC
CDR3: CSARGSTGTGGNEQFF

J: TRBJ2-7
D: -
size: once
V: TRBV12-3/TRBV12-4
DNA: TGTGCCAGCGGTTTCGGGCAGACCTACGAGCAGTACTTC
CDR3: CASGFGQTYEQYF

J: TRBJ2-1
D: -
size: -
V: TRBV27
DNA: TGTGCCAGCAGTTTAATCGGGGAAAGCTCCTACAATGAGCAGTTCTTC
CDR3: CASSLIGESSYNEQFF

J: TRBJ2-2
D: TRBD2
size: few
V: TRBV4-3
DNA: TGCGCCAGCAGCCCCGGGGGGGCGGGCACCGGGGAGCTGTTTTTT
CDR3: CASSPGGAGTGELFF

J: TRBJ1-2
D: -
size: many
V: TRBV30
DNA: TGTGCCTGGAGTGTTGGGGGGATTAGTGGCTACACCTTC
CDR3: CAWSVGGISGYTF

J: TRBJ1-1
D: -
size: few
V: TRBV14
DNA: TGTGCCAGCAGCCAAGAAGGGACGGTGAACACTGAAGCTTTCTTT
CDR3: CASSQEGTVNTEAFF

J: TRBJ2-7
D: -
size: few
V: TRBV29-1
DNA: TGCAGCGTTGAGCCCACAGGGCCCGACGAGCAGTACTTC
CDR3: CSVEPTGPDEQYF

J: TRBJ1-1
D: -
size: -
V: TRBV12-3/TRBV12-4
DNA: TGTGCCAGCAGTTTACGACCCCAGAGCCCCGCTGAAGCTTTCTTT
CDR3: CASSLRPQSPAEAFF

J: TRBJ2-1
D: TRBD2
size: -
V: TRBV29-1
DNA: TGCAGCGTCGCCCAAACCTGCCGGGGGGAACACCTACACGATGAGCAGTTCTTC
CDR3: CSVAQTCRGEHLHDEQFF

J: TRBJ1-4
D: -
size: few
V: TRBV7-2
DNA: TGTGCCAGCAGCTTAGTGGGGGGAACAGAAAAACTGTTTTTT
CDR3: CASSLVGGTEKLFF

J: TRBJ2-7
D: TRBD2
size: -
V: TRBV19
DNA: TGTGCCAGTAGGACTAGCGGGGGCCTCACTTTTGAGCAGTACTTC
CDR3: CASRTSGGLTFEQYF

J: TRBJ2-3
D: TRBD2
size: -
V: TRBV6-5
DNA: TGTGCCAGCAGTTACCGTGGGGGGGACACAGATACGCAGTATTTT
CDR3: CASSYRGGDTDTQYF

J: TRBJ1-3
D: -
size: few
V: TRBV9
DNA: TGTGCCAGCAGCGTAGACCAGTTGTCCGGAAACACCATATATTTT
CDR3: CASSVDQLSGNTIYF

J: TRBJ2-7
D: -
size: -
V: TRBV3-1
DNA: TGTGCCAGCAGCCAACATGGGGGGCACGAGCAGTACTTC
CDR3: CASSQHGGHEQYF

J: TRBJ2-2
D: -
size: few
V: TRBV20-1
DNA: TGCAGTGCTAGAAGGACCGTAGCGAACACCGGGGAGCTGTTTTTT
CDR3: CSARRTVANTGELFF

J: TRBJ2-2
D: -
size: few
V: TRBV7-3
DNA: TGTGCCAGCAGCTTAACAGCGACCACCGGGGAGCTGTTTTTT
CDR3: CASSLTATTGELFF

J: TRBJ2-3
D: -
size: few
V: TRBV18
DNA: TGTGCCAGCTCACTCATTACTAGCACAGATACGCAGTATTTT
CDR3: CASSLITSTDTQYF

J: TRBJ1-1
D: -
size: -
V: TRBV25-1
DNA: TGTGCCAGCAGCGAAGGGTATTGGGTGAACACTGAAGCTTTCTTT
CDR3: CASSEGYWVNTEAFF

J: TRBJ1-2
D: TRBD1
size: many
V: TRBV20-1
DNA: TGCAGTGCCCCGGGACAGGGGGCATTTGGCTACACCTTC
CDR3: CSAPGQGAFGYTF

J: TRBJ2-1
D: -
size: few
V: TRBV15
DNA: TGTGCCACCAGCAGTTTTATGTCCCGAGGGAACAATGAGCAGTTCTTC
CDR3: CATSSFMSRGNNEQFF

J: TRBJ1-5
D: TRBD1
size: few
V: TRBV6-5
DNA: TGTGCCAGCAGCCTGCAGGGGGGGTACGGGCCCCAGCATTTT
CDR3: CASSLQGGYGPQHF

J: TRBJ2-4
D: -
size: many
V: TRBV12-3/TRBV12-4
DNA: TGTGCCAGCAGCCCAAGGGGGGCGGCCAAAAACATTCAGTACTTC
CDR3: CASSPRGAAKNIQYF

J: TRBJ2-3
D: TRBD2
size: few
V: TRBV14
DNA: TGTGCCAGCAGCCTCCTCAAGACTAGCGGTCCTGGCACAGATACGCAGTATTTT
CDR3: CASSLLKTSGPGTDTQYF

J: TRBJ2-3
D: -
size: -
V: TRBV11-2
DNA: TGTGCCAGCCGAGGGGTTGCCCCGGATACGCAGTATTTT
CDR3: CASRGVAPDTQYF

J: TRBJ2-1
D: TRBD1
size: -
V: TRBV30
DNA: TGTGCCTGTCCGGGACAGGGTCTCAATGAGCAGTTCTTC
CDR3: CACPGQGLNEQFF

J: TRBJ2-1
D: -
size: few
V: TRBV6-5
DNA: TGTGCCAGCAAATCTACGGCTAGCCCTCTCACGTTCTTC
CDR3: CASKSTASPLTFF

J: TRBJ1-3
D: -
size: -
V: TRBV6-5
DNA: TGTGCCAGTCGCCGGGTCTCTGGAAACACCATATATTTT
CDR3: CASRRVSGNTIYF

J: TRBJ2-1
D: TRBD2
size: -
V: TRBV4-2
DNA: TGTGCCAGCAGCCAAGATCTGCGACTAGCGGGGGCCAACTTC
CDR3: CASSQDLRLAGANF

J: TRBJ1-1
D: -
size: many
V: TRBV28
DNA: TGTGCCAGCAGTTCCCCCCAGGGATCTCGGAACACTGAAGCTTTCTTT
CDR3: CASSSPQGSRNTEAFF